This TCR beta chain was documented in a study of cytomegalovirus exposure and HLA in healthy donors. Findings and limits, study-wide: In a later analysis, CMV-associated beta chains were mostly HLA-associated, it appeared. The study carried out a later analysis of TCR beta sequences. It associated 16,951 of them with specific HLA alleles at a false discovery rate of 0.05.

The study ran its PCR with 60 Vbeta and 13 Jbeta primers. Sequencing was performed with immunoSEQ multiplex PCR; in TCRdb, only in-frame clones are kept and a portion is missing. The repertoire has 130,000 or so clones, 77% of them found once; the top ten carry 1.6%. Of note for this clone: Its antigen is unknown.

CDR1 is MNHNS and CDR2 is SASEGT in the germline V gene. V was shortened by 2 bases and J by 6 bases, with 13 bases between the two germline ends. The CDR3 totals 14 residues. The rearrangement joins TRBV6-1 to TRBJ1-2, with D maybe TRBD1 (6 bases). This receptor was taken from a female donor in good health and CMV-seronegative. Material: PBMCs. Here the CDR3 reads CASSETGRGNGYTF. The CDR3, as DNA: TGTGCCAGCAGTGAAACGGGCAGGGGAAATGGCTACACCTTC.